These T cell receptor beta chains were read from a single sample in a study of blood T cells in healthy people across ages. Via MiXCR, TCRdb re-called the 5' RACE reads, giving one row per CDR3 protein. This table holds approximately 850,000 distinct CDR3 sequences, around 43% found once. Material: blood. Receptors originate from a man between 60 and 70 years old in good health. Each CDR3 is given with its conserved first and last residue. A D gene is named only where the DNA matches it firmly. Expanded clones are given a class, and other clones once, few, many or no size at all.

j_call | v_call | clone_size | d_call | cdr3_aa
TRBJ2-2 | TRBV6-5 | . | . | CASSRDFSTGELFF
TRBJ2-4 | TRBV18 | . | . | CASSPIQDSEQYF
TRBJ2-7 | TRBV3-1 | few | . | CASSQSEVQYF
. | TRBV7-2 | . | . | CASSSPGTPETQYF
TRBJ2-1 | TRBV15 | few | . | CATSRASLGLDEQFF
TRBJ2-3 | TRBV20-1 | . | TRBD1 | CSAREDRVTDTQYF
TRBJ2-6 | TRBV20-1 | . | . | CSARVCGTGGAGANVLTF
TRBJ1-2 | TRBV12-3/TRBV12-4 | . | . | CASSFAGTEYGYTF
TRBJ2-7 | TRBV3-1 | few | . | CASSQGTDYYEQYF
TRBJ2-7 | TRBV7-8 | . | TRBD1 | CASSFTPRDRGSYEQYF
TRBJ2-5 | TRBV20-1 | . | . | CSAPRGSGGGETQYF
TRBJ2-6 | TRBV18 | few | . | CASSPFVRGSGANVLTF
TRBJ2-7 | TRBV11-2 | many | . | CASSLGRGDYEQYF
TRBJ2-2 | TRBV11-2 | . | . | CASSLDRGGLSGELFF
TRBJ1-5 | TRBV7-8 | . | TRBD1 | CASSPRTGAQGAQPQHF
TRBJ2-2 | TRBV5-1 | . | TRBD1 | CASSLTGGHTGELFF
TRBJ2-1 | TRBV4-3 | . | . | CASSQEGGWSYNEQFF
TRBJ2-5 | TRBV7-9 | few | . | CASRDVWGDEQYF
TRBJ1-1 | TRBV18 | . | TRBD1 | CASSPTGTVTNTEAFF
TRBJ1-6 | TRBV20-1 | few | TRBD1 | CSASLLDRYNSPLHF
TRBJ2-7 | TRBV2 | . | TRBD1 | CASSEQGQSYEQYF
TRBJ2-1 | TRBV20-1 | . | . | CSARGSRSHNEQFF
TRBJ1-1 | TRBV3-1 | few | . | CASSQDAGKNTEAFF
TRBJ2-1 | TRBV3-1 | . | . | CASSISLGNEQFF
. | TRBV20-1 | . | TRBD2 | CSAPTSGRQETQYF
TRBJ2-3 | TRBV25-1 | few | . | CASGARGAPGTQYF
TRBJ2-1 | TRBV7-9 | . | . | CASSLGLGTPSNEQFF
TRBJ2-1 | TRBV7-9 | . | TRBD1 | CASSLESGGNTNEQFF
TRBJ2-5 | TRBV6-5 | . | TRBD2 | CASSYGTTNQGTQYF
. | TRBV12-3/TRBV12-4 | . | . | CASSLTGSFEQYF
TRBJ1-2 | TRBV21-1 | . | . | CASSKHYGYTF
TRBJ2-3 | TRBV20-1 | . | TRBD2 | CSAVAGATDTQYF
TRBJ2-6 | TRBV5-1 | . | . | CASTVTPNPGANVLTF
TRBJ1-1 | TRBV5-5 | few | . | CASSLRRNTEAFF
TRBJ2-1 | TRBV29-1 | . | TRBD2 | CSVLIAGGHFEQFF
TRBJ2-1 | TRBV4-3 | few | . | CASSQGLANNEQFF
TRBJ2-7 | TRBV11-3 | . | TRBD1 | CASSGGGTGGDYEQYF
TRBJ1-1 | TRBV4-1 | few | . | CASSPATREAFF
TRBJ2-7 | TRBV20-1 | . | . | CSASPRAYSYEQYF
TRBJ1-1 | TRBV9 | . | . | CASSPGGTTEAFF
TRBJ2-5 | TRBV3-1 | . | . | CASSHFRGETQYF
TRBJ2-5 | TRBV4-3 | few | . | CASSQDFVETQYF
TRBJ2-7 | TRBV28 | few | . | CASTTGYEQYF
TRBJ2-3 | TRBV18 | . | . | CASSPASQGTGTQYF
TRBJ2-7 | TRBV20-1 | . | TRBD2 | CSARKASGELNEQYF